The following is a T cell receptor beta chain sequence with its context. The data stem from a study of Ad26.COV2.S vaccination and SARS-CoV-2 variants. Described treatment: 19 received Ad26.COV2.S at low or high dose, single or two shots; a few received placebo; per-sample allocation not given. Repertoires come from day 63 after the first vaccine or placebo injection. Donor was an adult aged 18-55 years in Boston. Clones were sequenced by immunoSEQ multiplex PCR, and TCRdb holds only the in-frame ones, with some missing. The sample gives 430,000 or so clones, 89% of which show up once; approximately 2.5% is in the top ten. Germline CDR1 reads SGHDT; CDR2 reads YYEEEE. V gave up 1 base and J gave up 2 bases, with 4 bases separating them. The CDR3 has 12 residues.

The sequence was collected from a person aged 18-60 years who received the Ad26.COV2.S COVID-19 vaccine or a placebo. This rearrangement joins TRBV5-6 to TRBJ2-7; D gene uncertain. The material was peripheral blood, obtained in a trial of Ad26.COV2.S vaccine versus placebo. The CDR3 here is CASSLSAYEQYF. Written as DNA, the CDR3 is TGTGCCAGCAGCTTGTCGGCCTACGAGCAGTACTTC.